One and the same sample provided the 12 T cell receptor beta chains below, sequenced in a study of shared clonotypes between healthy human individuals. Here immunoSEQ multiplex PCR was the method, and the copy in TCRdb shows in-frame clones only, minus some. This sample has millions of clones, with approximately 95% found just once. The sequencing input was naive CD4+ T cells from PBMCs. Subset noted: CD45RA+ positively selected. These receptor sequences come from a man aged 18 to 29 in good health. Some clones in this sample may be carry-over from other donors' samples.

This clone was detected only once. This chain joins TRBV15 and TRBJ2-7; D is uncertain. Germline CDR1 is LNHNV and CDR2 is YYDKDF (reference sequence). The CDR3 consists of 12 residues. Trimming removed 4 bases at V and 3 bases at J, with 7 bases between. The CDR3 spells CATSNANYEQYF. For the CDR3, the DNA is TGTGCCACCAGCAATGCAAACTACGAGCAGTACTTC.

The rearrangement links TRBV7-2 to TRBJ2-7; 9 nucleotides match TRBD1. The V segment lost 3 bases and the J segment 6 bases; nucleotides outside the gene matches: 9. There are 15 residues in the CDR3. CDR1 is SGHTA and CDR2 is FQGNSA in the germline V gene. The CDR3, as DNA: TGTGCCAGCAGCTTCATGCACAGGGGGCCAAGCGAGCAGTACTTC. Protein product: CASSFMHRGPSEQYF.

The rearrangement joins TRBV27 to TRBJ2-2; possibly TRBD1 or TRBD2 for D (5 bases each). CDR1 MNHEY and CDR2 SMNVEV come from the germline V gene (reference sequence). The CDR3 has 16 amino acids. Trimming removed 5 bases from V and 0 bases from J, with 13 bases in between. This CDR3 is CASSLRDRANTGELFF. CDR3 DNA sequence: TGTGCCAGCAGTCTCAGGGACCGCGCGAACACCGGGGAGCTGTTTTTT.

J is TRBJ2-3 and V is TRBV5-1; possibly TRBD2 for D (5 bases). Deletions cut 0 bases from V and 6 bases from J, with 14 bases between. Germline V gene lookup returns CDR1 SGHRS and CDR2 YFSETQ. The CDR3 sequence is 15 residues long. For the CDR3, the DNA is TGCGCCAGCAGCTTGGTAGCGTCCTACACGGATACGCAGTATTTT. It specifies CASSLVASYTDTQYF. Using reference TRBV5-1 and TRBJ2-3 for the parts outside the CDR3, the full variable domain is KAGVTQTPRYLIKTRGQQVTLSCSPISGHRSVSWYQQTPGQGLQFLFEYFSETQRNKGNFPGRFSGRQFSNSRSEMNVSTLELGDSALYLCASSLVASYTDTQYFGPGTRLTVL.

The DNA of the CDR3 is TGTGCCAGCAGTTACTCGGAGCATCTTCGGACTAGCGGGAGCCCGGATACGCAGTATTTT. Residues: CASSYSEHLRTSGSPDTQYF. This rearrangement joins TRBV6-7 to TRBJ2-3; TRBD2 aligns across 13 bases. TRBV6-7 is flagged as an ORF with uncertain function. The CDR3 is 20 amino acids. V was clipped by 0 bases and J by 6 bases; unmatched bases: 15.

This rearrangement joins TRBV18 to TRBJ1-5; no reliable D call. Germline-derived CDR1 and CDR2 are KGHSH and LQKENI. There are 16 residues in the CDR3. The V end was cut by 4 bases, the J end by 4 bases, with 17 bases between. In DNA form, the CDR3 reads TGTGCCAGCTCACTTTCGAGCGTTGGCGTGAATCAGCCCCAGCATTTT. Encoded protein: CASSLSSVGVNQPQHF.

The chain has TRBV6-6 and TRBJ1-5; no clear D. Trimming left V 5 bases short and J 0 bases short, with 14 bases between. The length of the CDR3 is 16 residues. Germline CDR1 is MNHNY and CDR2 is SVGAGI (reference sequence). DNA for the CDR3: TGTGCCAGCAGTCCCCGGTTGGCGGATAGCAATCAGCCCCAGCATTTT. Amino acids: CASSPRLADSNQPQHF.

The gene calls are TRBV11-2 and TRBJ2-7; the D is unclear. Deletions cut 0 bases from V and 0 bases from J, with 12 bases between. The CDR3 runs 16 residues. Germline assignment: CDR1 SGHAT and CDR2 FQNNGV. The CDR3 DNA reads as TGTGCCAGCAGCTTAGATGGCGGAAAGGTCTCCTACGAGCAGTACTTC. The encoded protein is CASSLDGGKVSYEQYF.

The V and J genes are TRBV19 and TRBJ2-7; 10 nucleotides agree with TRBD2. Per the germline V gene, CDR1 is LNHDA and CDR2 is SQIVND (reference sequence). V lost 3 bases and J lost 2; bases outside the gene matches: 4. This CDR3 spans 15 amino acids. CDR3 in amino acids: CASSIPLAGTYEQYF. CDR3 DNA sequence: TGTGCCAGTAGTATCCCACTAGCGGGGACCTACGAGCAGTACTTC.

This chain joins TRBV9 and TRBJ2-1; the D gene is possibly TRBD2 (6 bases). The V gene's germline CDR1 is SGDLS and CDR2 YYNGEE. V lost 2 bases to trimming and J lost 0 bases, with 18 bases between them. This CDR3 is built from 18 residues. CDR3 region: CASSVQTGTPSSYNEQFF. The CDR3 DNA reads as TGTGCCAGCAGCGTTCAAACCGGGACTCCGAGCTCCTACAATGAGCAGTTCTTC. The entire variable domain, with the rest obtained from reference TRBV9 and TRBJ2-1, is as follows: DSGVTQTPKHLITATGQRVTLRCSPRSGDLSVYWYQQSLDQGLQFLIQYYNGEERAKGNILERFSAQQFPDLHSELNLSSLELGDSALYFCASSVQTGTPSSYNEQFFGPGTRLTVL.

A remark on this clone: The sample carries other DNA sequences with the same CDR3. The chain's CDR3 is CASRAGNQPQHF. In DNA form, the CDR3 reads TGTGCCAGCAGGGCGGGTAATCAGCCCCAGCATTTT. The rearrangement uses TRBV28 and TRBJ1-5, with D hard to call. Trimming cost V 6 bases and J 4 bases, with 7 bases left between them. The germline V gene has CDR1 MDHEN and CDR2 SYDVKM. This CDR3 contains 12 residues.

The chain joins TRBV4-3 to TRBJ2-1, with 13 bases that match TRBD2. V was clipped by 4 bases and J by 2 bases; unmatched bases: 11. This CDR3 has 19 residues. Germline V gives CDR1 LGHNA, CDR2 YSLEER. The CDR3 region is CASSPQTSGRGFPYNEQFF. The CDR3 DNA follows: TGCGCCAGCAGCCCACAAACTAGCGGGAGGGGGTTCCCCTACAATGAGCAGTTCTTC.